The 6 T cell receptor beta chains in this list originate from one sample, sequenced in a study of blood T cell repertoires in COVID-19. Repertoires were generated with immunoSEQ multiplex PCR, while TCRdb's copy carries only in-frame clones and drops some. The sample has about 160,000 clones, about 90% seen once. Sequenced sample: PBMCs or T cells enriched from blood (not recorded which). These receptors all stem from a woman aged 45 to 65 who had recovered from COVID-19.

The chain links TRBV27 to TRBJ2-2; 9 nucleotides align to TRBD1. Germline V gene sequence: CDR1 MNHEY, CDR2 SMNVEV (reference sequence). The J segment lost 1 base and the V segment lost 5 bases, leaving 8 bases of the junction unmatched. The CDR3 sequence is 17 residues long. CDR3 coding DNA: TGTGCCAGCAGTCAACCCCGGACAGGGGTGAACACCGGGGAGCTGTTTTTT. Translated: CASSQPRTGVNTGELFF.

V gene TRBV5-1 combines with J gene TRBJ1-2; 8 bases align to TRBD1. The germline CDR1 and CDR2 sequences are SGHRS and YFSETQ. After removal of 0 bases from V and 8 bases from J, the junction contained 6 bases not matched to a gene. CDR3 size: 14 residues. As DNA, the CDR3 is TGCGCCAGCAGCTTGGGTGGACAGGGATCGGGCTACACCTTC. Its translation is CASSLGGQGSGYTF.

This chain uses TRBV6-2 or TRBV6-3 with TRBJ2-3, with 12 positions matching TRBD1. V shed 6 bases and J 8 bases; nucleotides not matched to a gene: 15. Per the germline V gene, CDR1 is MNHEY and CDR2 is SVGEGT. The length of the CDR3 is 17 residues. The CDR3 bases are TGTGCCAGCAGCGACAGGGACAGGGGGCGCCTGGGTGGTACGCAGTATTTT. It encodes CASSDRDRGRLGGTQYF.

The V and J genes are TRBV7-2 and TRBJ2-6; 8 bases are a match to TRBD1. After removal of 3 bases from V and 0 bases from J, the junction contained 1 base not matched to a gene. Germline CDR1 is SGHTA and CDR2 is FQGNSA. There are 16 residues in the CDR3. As DNA, the CDR3 is TGTGCCAGCAGCTTCACAGGGGGCTCTGGGGCCAACGTCCTGACTTTC. It encodes CASSFTGGSGANVLTF.

This chain connects TRBV6-5 to TRBJ1-2, with 11 positions matching TRBD1. The germline CDR1 and CDR2 sequences are MNHEY and SVGAGI. The CDR3 extends over 14 amino acids. V shed 7 bases and J 2 bases; nucleotides not matched to a gene: 3. CDR3 bases: TGTGCCAGCACCGGGACAGGGGGGAACTATGGCTACACCTTC. The encoded protein is CASTGTGGNYGYTF.

This chain connects TRBV25-1 to TRBJ1-1; 7 nucleotides align to TRBD1. This CDR3 region has 14 residues. The germline V gene has CDR1 MGHDK and CDR2 SYGVNS. Trimming took 4 bases from V and 8 from J; bases not matched to a gene: 10. For the CDR3, the DNA is TGTGCCAGCAGTGCTCAGGGGGACGTCCCCGAAGCTTTCTTT. Translated: CASSAQGDVPEAFF. The variable domain in full, completed from reference TRBV25-1 and TRBJ1-1, reads EADIYQTPRYLVIGTGKKITLECSQTMGHDKMYWYQQDPGMELHLIHYSYGVNSTEKGDLSSESTVSRIRTEHFPLTLESARPSHTSQYLCASSAQGDVPEAFFGQGTRLTVV.